This record looks at one T cell receptor beta chain sequence and its context. What it binds is unknown. TCRdb passed the RACE reads through MiXCR, listing each CDR3 protein once. The sample contains fewer than 150,000 distinct CDR3 sequences, around an eighth of which appear only once. This entry belongs to a study of human T cells and chemical hapten exposure. Study-level results: With DPC sensitization, TCRs exceeding 1 in 1000 frequency showed no change.

V lost 8 bases and J lost 0, with 11 bases in between. The CDR3 is 13 residues long. Germline lookup yields CDR1 MDHEN and CDR2 SYDVKM. Described time point: pre-sensitization, week 0. The sample's treatment: therapeutic diphenylcyclopropenone sensitization with weekly scalp DPC. The chain carries TRBV28 and TRBJ2-7; D is uncertain. Sequenced material: whole blood, taken in connection with sensitization to the hapten diphenylcyclopropenone (DPC). The origin of this receptor is a woman aged 18-30 years with alopecia areata. Some clones in this sample may be carry-over from other donors' samples. The CDR3 loop is CASAQADSYEQYF. DNA for the CDR3: TGTGCCAGCGCCCAGGCGGACTCCTACGAGCAGTACTTC.